The source of this T cell receptor beta chain is a study of PD-L1 blockade in urothelial cancer. Study information: Analyses used blood from 3 weeks (second dose) and 6 weeks after treatment start. Blood gave a median approximately 140,000 T cells.

A note on this clone: The antigen is not known.

The data were produced by immunoSEQ multiplex PCR, yet TCRdb's version contains in-frame clones alone and is incomplete. There are roughly 38,000 clones in the sample; roughly 80% occur only once, and 3.5% lies in the top ten. General study results and limits: Enhanced expansion of tumor-associated blood clones at 3 weeks characterized durable-benefit patients.

With V trimmed by 5 bases and J by 7 bases, 8 bases remained unmatched. This CDR3 has 15 residues. CDR1 and CDR2 (germline): LNHDA, SQIVND (reference sequence). The clonotype comes from a man aged 70-80 years with urothelial cancer. This rearrangement joins TRBV19 to TRBJ2-1, with TRBD2 identical over 10 bases. The sequencing used PBMCs, collected around atezolizumab (anti-PD-L1) treatment. The CDR3 is CASSLLAGEVNEQFF. The CDR3, as DNA: TGTGCCAGTAGTCTTCTAGCGGGAGAAGTAAATGAGCAGTTCTTC.